This is a list of T cell receptor beta chains from one sample in a study of blood T cell repertoires in COVID-19. Profiled with immunoSEQ multiplex PCR; TCRdb holds only in-frame clones, not every one. This sample has around 230,000 clones; about 90% occur once, and the top ten carry less than 4.5%. The specimen sequenced was PBMCs or T cells enriched from blood (not recorded which). The source of these receptors is a woman aged 25 to 39 with acute COVID-19. Both conserved end residues are part of each CDR3. Fields, in order: D gene, V gene, J gene, clone size, CDR3 DNA, CDR3 protein. A D gene is named only where the DNA matches it firmly. Clone size is shown for a subset of rows, as once, few, many or a class of expanded clone.

TRBD1	TRBV25-1	TRBJ1-2	-	TGTGCCAGCAGCGATCTCGGACAGGGGCAGGGCTACACCTTC	CASSDLGQGQGYTF
TRBD1	TRBV19	TRBJ1-1	many	TGTGCCAGTAGTGACCCGGGACAGATCACTGAAGCTTTCTTT	CASSDPGQITEAFF
-	TRBV7-9	TRBJ1-1	once	TGTGCCAGCAGCCACGGGGTGAACACTGAAGCTTTCTTT	CASSHGVNTEAFF
-	TRBV9	TRBJ1-1	-	TGTGCCAGCAGCCGACAGAGGAACACTGAAGCTTTCTTT	CASSRQRNTEAFF
TRBD2	TRBV28	TRBJ2-7	-	TGTGCCAGCATGGGGACTAGCAATTATTACGAGCAGTACTTC	CASMGTSNYYEQYF
TRBD1	TRBV28	TRBJ1-6	-	TGTGCCAGCAGTTTTACGCGGAGGACAGGGGAGGTTAGAACCCTCCACTTT	CASSFTRRTGEVRTLHF
TRBD1	TRBV7-2	TRBJ2-7	-	TGTGCCAGCAGCTTAGCGGGGACAGCTGGGGGCGAGCAGTACTTC	CASSLAGTAGGEQYF
-	TRBV28	TRBJ1-5	-	TGTGCCAGCATCCCGACCAACGGACTGACAAGCAATCAGCCCCAGCATTTT	CASIPTNGLTSNQPQHF
TRBD1	TRBV10-1	TRBJ2-2	-	TGCCCCAGCTGTGACGACAGGGGGCCTCGGACCGGGGAGCTGTTTTTT	CPSCDDRGPRTGELFF
TRBD1	TRBV19	TRBJ1-1	-	TGTGCCAGTAGTCGGACAGGGAGGACTGAAGCTTTCTTT	CASSRTGRTEAFF
TRBD2	TRBV11-3	TRBJ2-5	-	TGTGCCAGCAGCCCCAGACTAGCGGGGCAAGAGACCCAGTACTTC	CASSPRLAGQETQYF
-	TRBV21-1	TRBJ2-7	once	TGTGCCAGCGGCCGTCGGGACAGACTTCGGACTAGCGGGGGGGCCGGCCGCGAGCAGTACTTC	CASGRRDRLRTSGGAGREQYF
-	TRBV7-2	TRBJ1-3	-	TGTGCCAGCAGCTTAGTACGCGGCTCTGGAAACACCATATATTTT	CASSLVRGSGNTIYF
-	TRBV18	TRBJ2-7	few	TGTGCCAGCTCACCGTCCTTCGAGCAGTACTTC	CASSPSFEQYF